This paragraph reports one TCR beta chain. Its cognate antigen is unknown. The donors were members of the approximately 120-subject validation cohort (separate from the approximately 670-subject first cohort). With 6 bases removed from V and 6 bases from J, the gap between germline ends came to 21 bases. This CDR3 has 15 amino acids. Looked up from germline, CDR1 is MGHDK and CDR2 is SYGVNS. These data are taken from a study of cytomegalovirus exposure and HLA in healthy donors. The study's findings and limits: Most TCR sequences proved rare, with some public TCRs found in many donors. The study listed around 150 cytomegalovirus-associated TCR beta chains. According to a subsequent analysis, TCR clusters from the first cohort were inclined to appear together in the 120 or so validation repertoires.

Produced via immunoSEQ multiplex PCR; TCRdb's table is partial and in-frame only. The data show about 120,000 clones, approximately 89% seen once. This rearrangement joins TRBV25-1 to TRBJ2-7; D is possibly TRBD2 (7 bases). The receptor was derived from a woman in her late teens or twenties in good health and CMV-seronegative. The material sequenced was PBMCs. The CDR3 loop is CASRLGRGAVGEQYF. DNA of the CDR3: TGTGCCAGCAGATTGGGCCGGGGGGCGGTGGGCGAGCAGTACTTC.